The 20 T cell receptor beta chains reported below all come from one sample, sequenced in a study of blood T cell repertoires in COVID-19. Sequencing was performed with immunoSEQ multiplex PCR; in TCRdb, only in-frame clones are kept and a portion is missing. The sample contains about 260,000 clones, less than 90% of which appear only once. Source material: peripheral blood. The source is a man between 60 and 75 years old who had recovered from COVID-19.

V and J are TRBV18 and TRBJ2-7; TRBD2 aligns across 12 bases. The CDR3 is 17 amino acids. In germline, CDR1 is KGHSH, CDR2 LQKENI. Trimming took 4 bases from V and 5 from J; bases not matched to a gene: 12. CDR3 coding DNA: TGTGCCAGCTCACGGTCTAGCGGGGGGGCCAATATCCACGAGCAGTACTTC. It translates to CASSRSSGGANIHEQYF.

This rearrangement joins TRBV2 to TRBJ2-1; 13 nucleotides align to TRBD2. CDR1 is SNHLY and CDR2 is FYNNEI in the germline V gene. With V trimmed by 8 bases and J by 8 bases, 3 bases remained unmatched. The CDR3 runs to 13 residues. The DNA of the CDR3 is TGTGCCAGCGGACTAGCGGGAGTGGATGAGCAGTTCTTC. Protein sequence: CASGLAGVDEQFF.

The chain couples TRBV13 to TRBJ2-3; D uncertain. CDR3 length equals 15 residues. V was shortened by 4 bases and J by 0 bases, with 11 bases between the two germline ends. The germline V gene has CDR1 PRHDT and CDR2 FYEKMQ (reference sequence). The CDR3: CASSSELESTDTQYF. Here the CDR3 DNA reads TGTGCCAGCAGCTCTGAGTTAGAAAGCACAGATACGCAGTATTTT.

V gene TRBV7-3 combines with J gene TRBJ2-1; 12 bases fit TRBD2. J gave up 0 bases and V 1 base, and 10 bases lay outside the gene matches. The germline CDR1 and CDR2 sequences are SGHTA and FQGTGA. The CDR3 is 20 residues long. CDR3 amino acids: CASSLMVLAGGPSSYNEQFF. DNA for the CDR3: TGTGCCAGCAGCTTAATGGTACTAGCGGGGGGCCCGAGCTCCTACAATGAGCAGTTCTTC.

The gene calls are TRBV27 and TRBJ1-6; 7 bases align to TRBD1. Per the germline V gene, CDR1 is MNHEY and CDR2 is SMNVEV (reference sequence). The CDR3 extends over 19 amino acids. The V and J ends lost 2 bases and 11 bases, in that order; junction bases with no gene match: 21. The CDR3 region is CASSLKGNRRQGVGTPLHF. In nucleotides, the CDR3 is TGTGCCAGCAGTTTAAAGGGGAATAGGCGACAGGGAGTCGGGACACCCCTCCACTTT.

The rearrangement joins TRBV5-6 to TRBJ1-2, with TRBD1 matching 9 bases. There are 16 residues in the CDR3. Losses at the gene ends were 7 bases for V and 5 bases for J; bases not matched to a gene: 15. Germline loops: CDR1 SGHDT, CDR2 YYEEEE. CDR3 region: CASELRQGVYHYGYTF. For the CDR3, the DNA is TGTGCCAGCGAACTTCGACAGGGGGTTTACCATTATGGCTACACCTTC.

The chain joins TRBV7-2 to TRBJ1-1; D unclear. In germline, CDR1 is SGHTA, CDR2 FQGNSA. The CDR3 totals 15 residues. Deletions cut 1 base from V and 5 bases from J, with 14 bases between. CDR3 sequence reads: CASSLVESSGTEAFF. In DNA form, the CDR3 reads TGTGCCAGCAGCTTAGTAGAGTCTTCGGGGACTGAAGCTTTCTTT.

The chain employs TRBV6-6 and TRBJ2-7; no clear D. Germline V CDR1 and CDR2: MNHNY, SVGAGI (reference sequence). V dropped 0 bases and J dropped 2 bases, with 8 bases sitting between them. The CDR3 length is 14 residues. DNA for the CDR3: TGTGCCAGCAGTTACTCGGTGGCCCCCTACGAGCAGTACTTC. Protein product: CASSYSVAPYEQYF.

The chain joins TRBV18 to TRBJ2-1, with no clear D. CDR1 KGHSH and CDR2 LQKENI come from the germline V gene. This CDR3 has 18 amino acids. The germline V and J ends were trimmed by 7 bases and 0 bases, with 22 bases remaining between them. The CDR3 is CASLPLPPVRSSYNEQFF. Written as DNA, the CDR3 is TGTGCCAGCTTACCCCTCCCCCCCGTCCGTAGCTCCTACAATGAGCAGTTCTTC.

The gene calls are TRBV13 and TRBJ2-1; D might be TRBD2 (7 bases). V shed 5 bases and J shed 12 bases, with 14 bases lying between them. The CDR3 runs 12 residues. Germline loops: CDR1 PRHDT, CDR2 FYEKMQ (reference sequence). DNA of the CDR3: TGTGCCAGCAGCGGCCCCGGGGGGCCGCAGTTCTTC. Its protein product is CASSGPGGPQFF.

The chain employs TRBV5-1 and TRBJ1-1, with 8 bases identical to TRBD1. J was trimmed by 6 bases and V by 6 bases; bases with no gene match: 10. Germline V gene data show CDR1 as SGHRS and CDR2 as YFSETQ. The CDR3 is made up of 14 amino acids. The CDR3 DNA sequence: TGCGCCAGCACCGAAATGACAGGGGTTCCTGAAGCTTTCTTT. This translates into CASTEMTGVPEAFF.

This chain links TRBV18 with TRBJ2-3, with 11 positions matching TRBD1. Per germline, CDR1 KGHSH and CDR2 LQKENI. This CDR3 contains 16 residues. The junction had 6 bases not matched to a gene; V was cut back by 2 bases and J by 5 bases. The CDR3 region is CASSPIGTGGGDTQYF. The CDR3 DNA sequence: TGTGCCAGCTCACCAATTGGGACAGGGGGTGGAGATACGCAGTATTTT. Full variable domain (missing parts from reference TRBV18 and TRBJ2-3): NAGVMQNPRHLVRRRGQEARLRCSPMKGHSHVYWYRQLPEEGLKFMVYLQKENIIDESGMPKERFSAEFPKEGPSILRIQQVVRGDSAAYFCASSPIGTGGGDTQYFGPGTRLTVL.

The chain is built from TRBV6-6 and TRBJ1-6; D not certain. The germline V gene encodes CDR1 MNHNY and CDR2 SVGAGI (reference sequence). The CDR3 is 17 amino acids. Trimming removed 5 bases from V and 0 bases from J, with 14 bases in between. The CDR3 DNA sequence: TGTGCCAGCAGTCTCCTTAAAATGAGCTCCTATAATTCACCCCTCCACTTT. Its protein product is CASSLLKMSSYNSPLHF.

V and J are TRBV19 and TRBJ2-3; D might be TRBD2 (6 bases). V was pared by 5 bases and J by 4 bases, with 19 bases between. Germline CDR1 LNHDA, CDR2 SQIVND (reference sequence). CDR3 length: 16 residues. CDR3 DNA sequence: TGTGCCAGTAGTCCGACCAAGGCGGGGAGGCCAGATACGCAGTATTTT. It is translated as CASSPTKAGRPDTQYF.

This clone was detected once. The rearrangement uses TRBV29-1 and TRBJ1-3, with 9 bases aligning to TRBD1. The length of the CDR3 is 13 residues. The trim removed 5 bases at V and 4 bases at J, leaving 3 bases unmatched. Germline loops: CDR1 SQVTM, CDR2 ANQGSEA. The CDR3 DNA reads TGCAGCGTTCGGGACAGGGCGGGAAACACCATATATTTT. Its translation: CSVRDRAGNTIYF.

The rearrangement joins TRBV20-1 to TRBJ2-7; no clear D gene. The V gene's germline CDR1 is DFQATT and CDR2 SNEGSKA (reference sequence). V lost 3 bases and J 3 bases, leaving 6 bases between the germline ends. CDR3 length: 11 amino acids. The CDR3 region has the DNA TGCAGTGCTAGTAGTAGCTACGAGCAGTACTTC. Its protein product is CSASSSYEQYF.

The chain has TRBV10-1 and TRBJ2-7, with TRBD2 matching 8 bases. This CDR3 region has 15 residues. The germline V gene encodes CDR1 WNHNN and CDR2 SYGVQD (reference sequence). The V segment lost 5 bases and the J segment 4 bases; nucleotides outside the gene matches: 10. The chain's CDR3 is CASSSSTSGYYEQYF. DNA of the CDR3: TGCGCCAGCAGTTCCTCAACTAGCGGATATTACGAGCAGTACTTC.

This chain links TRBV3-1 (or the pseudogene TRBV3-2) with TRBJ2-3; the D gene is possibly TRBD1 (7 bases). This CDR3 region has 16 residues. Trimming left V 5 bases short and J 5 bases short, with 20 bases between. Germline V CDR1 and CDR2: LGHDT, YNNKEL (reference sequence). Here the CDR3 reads CASSAKGGRGVDTQYF. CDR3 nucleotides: TGTGCCAGCAGCGCGAAGGGGGGCAGGGGGGTAGATACGCAGTATTTT.

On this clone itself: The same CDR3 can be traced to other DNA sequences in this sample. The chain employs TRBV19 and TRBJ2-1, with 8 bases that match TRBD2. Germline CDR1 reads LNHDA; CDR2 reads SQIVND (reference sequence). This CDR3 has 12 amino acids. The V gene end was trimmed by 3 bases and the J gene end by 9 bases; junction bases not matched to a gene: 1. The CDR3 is CASSIRGGEQFF. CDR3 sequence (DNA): TGTGCCAGTAGTATTCGGGGGGGTGAGCAGTTCTTC.

The CDR3 DNA follows: TGCGCCAGCAGCTTGCGGGACAGGGACGAAAAACTGTTTTTT. Its protein product is CASSLRDRDEKLFF. This rearrangement joins TRBV5-1 to TRBJ1-4, with 9 bases fitting TRBD1. The junction had 3 bases not matched to a gene; V was cut back by 1 base and J by 8 bases. This CDR3 region has 14 residues. Germline CDR1 SGHRS, CDR2 YFSETQ.